These 6 T cell receptor beta chains came from one sample sequenced in a study of T cells after yellow fever vaccination. TCRdb re-called the 5' RACE reads with MiXCR, one entry per CDR3 protein. The data contain some 500,000 distinct CDR3 sequences, about 13% of them singletons. Here the sequenced sample was PBMCs, taken on the day of the yellow fever booster vaccination. The receptors stem from a man aged 30 to 39 who received the YFV17D yellow fever vaccine.

This clonotype showed up just a few times. V is TRBV27 and J is TRBJ2-7, with D tentatively TRBD2 (5 bases). Germline V gene lookup returns CDR1 MNHEY and CDR2 SMNVEV (reference sequence). V lost 8 bases and J 0 bases, leaving 14 bases between the germline ends. This CDR3 region has 14 residues. The CDR3 DNA is TGTGCCAGCGGTTATCGGGATAGCTCCTACGAGCAGTACTTC. Its translation: CASGYRDSSYEQYF.

The V gene is TRBV7-6, the J gene TRBJ2-2; D remains ambiguous. V lost 4 bases and J lost 6, with 9 bases in between. CDR3 length equals 13 residues. The germline CDR1 and CDR2 sequences are SGHVS and FNYEAQ. The CDR3 spells CASSSPAPGELFF. CDR3 nucleotides: TGTGCCAGCAGCTCCCCCGCTCCCGGGGAGCTGTTTTTT.

This clonotype was counted ten times or more. V and J are TRBV29-1 and TRBJ2-5, with D unclear. Trimming removed 7 bases from V and 4 bases from J, with 13 bases in between. This CDR3 is 12 amino acids long. Per germline, CDR1 SQVTM and CDR2 ANQGSEA. CDR3 amino acids: CSAGGVRETQYF. The CDR3 DNA sequence: TGCAGCGCCGGCGGAGTTCGAGAGACCCAGTACTTC. The variable domain in full, with the rest retrieved from reference TRBV29-1 and TRBJ2-5, is SAVISQKPSRDICQRGTSLTIQCQVDSQVTMMFWYRQQPGQSLTLIATANQGSEATYESGFVIDKFPISRPNLTFSTLTVSNMSPEDSSIYLCSAGGVRETQYFGPGTRLLVL.

This clonotype was seen only a few times. The chain joins TRBV12-3 or TRBV12-4 to TRBJ1-3; possible D gene TRBD1, 6 bases. The CDR3 runs 15 residues. Deletions cut 6 bases from V and 0 bases from J, with 12 bases between. CDR3 sequence (DNA): TGTGCCAGCAGGGGGGACACCTCCTCTGGAAACACCATATATTTT. It translates to CASRGDTSSGNTIYF.

The chain links TRBV18 to TRBJ2-3; the D gene is possibly TRBD2 (5 bases). V was pared by 3 bases and J by 2 bases, with 15 bases between. The CDR3 is 16 amino acids. Germline lookup yields CDR1 KGHSH and CDR2 LQKENI. The CDR3: CASSPRAPKDTDTQYF. CDR3 in DNA: TGTGCCAGCTCACCGCGGGCGCCGAAAGACACAGATACGCAGTATTTT. The whole variable domain, filled in from reference TRBV18 and TRBJ2-3, reads NAGVMQNPRHLVRRRGQEARLRCSPMKGHSHVYWYRQLPEEGLKFMVYLQKENIIDESGMPKERFSAEFPKEGPSILRIQQVVRGDSAAYFCASSPRAPKDTDTQYFGPGTRLTVL.

This clonotype showed up just a few times. The V and J genes are TRBV6-2 or TRBV6-3 and TRBJ1-6; D is unresolved. Germline V gives CDR1 MNHEY, CDR2 SVGEGT. The CDR3 covers 13 residues. V was shortened by 8 bases and J by 7 bases, with 12 bases between the two germline ends. The CDR3 region is CASGRQANSPLHF. CDR3 in DNA: TGTGCCAGCGGTCGGCAGGCCAATTCACCCCTCCACTTT.